The rows below give T cell receptor beta chains drawn from one sample of a study of CD8 T cells in ankylosing spondylitis. TCRdb re-derived calls from the 5' RACE reads in MiXCR, one entry per CDR3 protein. Of fewer than 500,000 distinct CDR3 sequences in the sample, around 26% were seen once. The sequencing input was blood, either unsorted or a sorted T cell fraction (not recorded which). These receptors all come from a male donor with ankylosing spondylitis. The CDR3 runs from the conserved cysteine through the conserved F or W. A D gene is named only where the DNA matches it firmly. The size field is filled for only some rows; it gives once, few, many or a size class.

clone_size d_call j_call v_call cdr3_nt cdr3_aa
once - TRBJ2-7 TRBV20-1 TGCAGTGCTAGTCCTGGAGACTCATTCTACGAGCAGTACTTC CSASPGDSFYEQYF
few - TRBJ2-5 TRBV12-3/TRBV12-4 TGTGCCAGCAGTGAGGGACTGGGCTATAAGACCCAGTACTTC CASSEGLGYKTQYF
few TRBD2 TRBJ2-7 TRBV11-2 TGTGCCAGCAGGGCGGGCGGGAGCTCCTACGAGCAGTACTTC CASRAGGSSYEQYF
- - TRBJ2-7 TRBV12-3/TRBV12-4 TGTGCCAGCGGGCGGCAGGGGGGAACCTACGAGCAGTACTTC CASGRQGGTYEQYF
- - TRBJ2-3 TRBV12-3/TRBV12-4 TGTGCCTGCAGTTTAGGACGGGTCCTTGCGGAAGGGACAGATACGCAGTATTTT CACSLGRVLAEGTDTQYF
many - TRBJ1-4 TRBV7-8 TGTGCCAGCAGCTTACCCAGTAATGAAAAACTGTTTTTT CASSLPSNEKLFF
- TRBD1 TRBJ2-6 TRBV27 TGTGCCAGCAGTTCCCCCATGAGGACAGGGGCCTACTCTGGGGCCAACGTCCTGACTTTC CASSSPMRTGAYSGANVLTF
- - TRBJ1-1 TRBV28 TGTGCCAGCACTCCCCCGGGGCGAATTAACACTGAAGCTTTCTTT CASTPPGRINTEAFF
- - TRBJ2-1 TRBV20-1 TGCAGTGCTAATATATTGGGGTCTGGGAGAGCGAATGAGCAGTTCTTC CSANILGSGRANEQFF
few - TRBJ1-1 TRBV12-3/TRBV12-4 TGTGCCAGCAGCAGTATCAGGGCCTTGAACACTGAAGCTTTCTTT CASSSIRALNTEAFF
few - TRBJ2-3 TRBV12-3/TRBV12-4 TGTGCCAGCAGTTTCTCCGGAGATACGCAGTATTTT CASSFSGDTQYF
few - TRBJ2-5 TRBV29-1 TGCAGCGTTTCGACGGACCAAGAGACCCAGTACTTC CSVSTDQETQYF
- - TRBJ1-4 TRBV7-9 TGTGCCAGCAGCTTCGGACAGAAAAATGAAAAACTGTTTTTT CASSFGQKNEKLFF
few - TRBJ2-3 TRBV12-3/TRBV12-4 TGTGCCAGCAGTGATTTTGTGACAGATACGCAGTATTTT CASSDFVTDTQYF
- TRBD2 TRBJ2-1 TRBV24-1 TGTGCCACCAGTGATCACCTAGCGGCGGGAGGGCCGCGTGAGCAGTTCTTC CATSDHLAAGGPREQFF
- TRBD2 TRBJ2-6 TRBV11-2 TGTGCCAGCAGCATAACTAGCGGGAGTCACTCTGGGGCCAACGTCCTGACTTTC CASSITSGSHSGANVLTF
few - TRBJ2-2 TRBV5-1 TGCGCCAGCAGCACCCAATGGGGGAGCACCGGGGAGCTGTTTTTT CASSTQWGSTGELFF
few TRBD1 TRBJ2-1 TRBV20-1 TGCAGTGCTACATCCGGACAGGGGGCCTACAATGAGCAGTTCTTC CSATSGQGAYNEQFF
- TRBD1 TRBJ1-2 TRBV7-2 TGTGCCAGCAGCTGGGACAGGGCTAACTATGGCTACACCTTC CASSWDRANYGYTF
- - TRBJ1-4 TRBV5-1 TGCGCCAGCAGCCCCGGAGCGGCAGTAGATGAAAAACTGTTTTTT CASSPGAAVDEKLFF
few - TRBJ2-3 TRBV29-1 TGCAGCGTTGGTGGGCTAGCGAAGCGAGATACGCAGTATTTT CSVGGLAKRDTQYF
- - TRBJ2-1 TRBV10-3 TGTGCCATCAGTGAGAACCCTCCCAATGAGCAGTTCTTC CAISENPPNEQFF
- TRBD2 TRBJ2-1 TRBV25-1 TGTGCCAGCAGTGAGTTAGCGGGTCTCAATGAGCAGTTCTTC CASSELAGLNEQFF
few - TRBJ1-1 TRBV6-6 TGTGCCAGCAGAGTCGACGGGGGCACTGAAGCTTTCTTT CASRVDGGTEAFF
- - TRBJ2-5 TRBV20-1 TGCAGTGCTAGGGGGGGTCAGTCGCCCGGTGTAGAGACCCAGTACTTC CSARGGQSPGVETQYF
- - TRBJ2-1 TRBV3-1 TGTGCCAGCAGCCAAGATTTACGGGTTAATGAGCAGTTCTTC CASSQDLRVNEQFF
few - TRBJ2-7 TRBV7-9 TGTGCCAGCAGCTTATTTTCGGGTAGCTTCTCCTACGAGCAGTACTTC CASSLFSGSFSYEQYF
few - TRBJ2-2 TRBV6-4 TGTGCCAGCAGCGCCGCACCGGCCACCGGGGAGCTGTTTTTT CASSAAPATGELFF
- TRBD1 TRBJ1-1 TRBV5-5 TGTGCCAGCAGCCCGGACAGGGTAGGGACTGAAGCTTTCTTT CASSPDRVGTEAFF
- - TRBJ2-5 TRBV20-1 TGCAGTGCTAGAGATCGGTATAGGTTAGAGACCCAGTACTTC CSARDRYRLETQYF
few TRBD1 TRBJ2-1 TRBV24-1 TGTGCCACCAGAAGAGGGACAGGGCACTACAATGAGCAGTTCTTC CATRRGTGHYNEQFF
- - TRBJ2-1 TRBV5-5 TGTGCCAGCAGCCCCCAACCCTGGGCCTACAATGAGCAGTTCTTC CASSPQPWAYNEQFF
- TRBD2 TRBJ2-1 TRBV10-2 TGCGCCAGCAGCAGACTAGCGGGAGAGGGTGAGCAGTTCTTC CASSRLAGEGEQFF
- TRBD2 TRBJ2-2 TRBV10-3 TGTGCCATCAGGGGACTAGCGGGAGCTGGGAACACCGGGGAGCTGTTTTTT CAIRGLAGAGNTGELFF
- - TRBJ2-1 TRBV7-9 TGTGCCAGCAGCCTCCGACAGAATGGGCAGTTCTTC CASSLRQNGQFF
- TRBD1 TRBJ1-1 TRBV13 TGTGCCAGCAGACGTGACAGGGGGAACACTGAAGCTTTCTTT CASRRDRGNTEAFF
- - TRBJ2-3 TRBV6-5 TGTGCCAGCAGTTACTCAGCCACAGATACGCAGTATTTT CASSYSATDTQYF
few - TRBJ2-7 TRBV5-1 TGCGCCAGCAGCTTGGACCAATCCTACGAGCAGTACTTC CASSLDQSYEQYF
many - TRBJ2-3 TRBV5-1 TGCGCCAGCAGCGCTCCTCGAGGGCGAGACACAGATACGCAGTATTTT CASSAPRGRDTDTQYF
- - TRBJ2-2 TRBV2 TGTGCCAGCAGCGGGGGAAACGGGGAGCTGTTTTTT CASSGGNGELFF
few - TRBJ2-1 TRBV5-1 TGCGCCAGCAGCCCTATATATGGGGAGCAGTTCTTC CASSPIYGEQFF
few - TRBJ2-1 TRBV11-2 TGTGCCAGCAGCTTAGACCCCAGGACCAATGAGCAGTTCTTC CASSLDPRTNEQFF
few - TRBJ1-2 TRBV12-3/TRBV12-4 TGTGCCAGCACCATCACGGCCCTTTATGGCTACACCTTC CASTITALYGYTF
- TRBD2 TRBJ2-1 TRBV6-1 TGTGCCAGCAGTGAAGCAGAAACTAGCGGGAGATTAGGGAATGAGCAGTTCTTC CASSEAETSGRLGNEQFF
- TRBD1 TRBJ1-1 TRBV20-1 TGCAGTGCTCGAGAGGGGGCGCGGGTCACTGAAGCTTTCTTT CSAREGARVTEAFF
few TRBD1 TRBJ1-5 TRBV30 TGTGCCTGGAGTGGGGACAGCTATAGCAATCAGCCCCAGCATTTT CAWSGDSYSNQPQHF
- - TRBJ1-4 TRBV12-3/TRBV12-4 TGTGCCAGCAGTTTAGGAGGGTACCGCGAAAAACTGTTTTTT CASSLGGYREKLFF
- TRBD1 TRBJ2-1 TRBV20-1 TGCAGTGCCAGGACAGGGGGTTCCTACAATGAGCAGTTCTTC CSARTGGSYNEQFF
- - TRBJ1-5 TRBV12-3/TRBV12-4 TGTGCCAGCAGTTTATGGGGGGTAGGTCAGCCCCAGCATTTT CASSLWGVGQPQHF
few TRBD2 TRBJ2-7 TRBV2 TGTGCCAGCAGCCTCGGGACTAGCGGGGGTGACGAGCAGTACTTC CASSLGTSGGDEQYF
- - TRBJ2-5 TRBV29-1 TGCAGCGTTGTGGGGGGGGCGGAGACCCAGTACTTC CSVVGGAETQYF
many TRBD2 TRBJ2-1 TRBV7-9 TGTGCCAGCAGCTCTTTCGGGAGGGCAGATGAGCAGTTCTTC CASSSFGRADEQFF
few - TRBJ2-1 TRBV7-2 TGTGCCAGCAGCTTAACGTTCAACTCCTACAATGAGCAGTTCTTC CASSLTFNSYNEQFF
few - TRBJ2-5 TRBV27 TGTGCCAGCAGTTTATCCAAGGGGGTTTCTGGAGAGACCCAGTACTTC CASSLSKGVSGETQYF
- TRBD2 TRBJ2-3 TRBV6-1 TGTGCCAGCAGCCGAAGCGGGAGAGCAGATACGCAGTATTTT CASSRSGRADTQYF
few TRBD2 TRBJ2-3 TRBV7-9 TGTGCCAGCAGCCTGGGACTAGCGGAAAACACAGATACGCAGTATTTT CASSLGLAENTDTQYF
few - TRBJ2-5 TRBV5-1 TGCGCCAGCAGCCCACTTCAGGGGGCGGGAGGAGAGACCCAGTACTTC CASSPLQGAGGETQYF
few TRBD2 TRBJ2-7 TRBV20-1 TGCAGTGCTAGGTGGAGGCTAGCGGAATCCTACGAGCAGTACTTC CSARWRLAESYEQYF
few - TRBJ2-5 TRBV2 TGTGCCAGCAATCCGGAGACCCAGTACTTC CASNPETQYF
few - TRBJ2-2 TRBV21-1 TGTGCCAGCAGCAAAGGAATCAGGAGCGGTGCCGGGGAGCTGTTTTTT CASSKGIRSGAGELFF